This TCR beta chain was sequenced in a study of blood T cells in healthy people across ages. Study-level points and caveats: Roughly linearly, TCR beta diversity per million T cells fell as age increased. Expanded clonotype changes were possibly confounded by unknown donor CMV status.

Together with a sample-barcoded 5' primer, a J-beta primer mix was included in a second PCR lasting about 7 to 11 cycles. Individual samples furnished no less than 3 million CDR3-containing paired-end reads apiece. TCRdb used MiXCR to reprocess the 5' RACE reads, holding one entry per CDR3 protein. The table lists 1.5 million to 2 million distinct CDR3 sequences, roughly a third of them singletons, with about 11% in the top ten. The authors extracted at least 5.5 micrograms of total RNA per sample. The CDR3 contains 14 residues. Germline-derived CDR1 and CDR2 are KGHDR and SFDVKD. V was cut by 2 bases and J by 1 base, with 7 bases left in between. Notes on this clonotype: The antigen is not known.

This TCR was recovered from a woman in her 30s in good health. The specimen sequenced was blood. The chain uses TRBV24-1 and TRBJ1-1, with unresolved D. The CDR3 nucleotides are TGTGCCACCAGTGATTCGCTCCCGAACACTGAAGCTTTCTTT. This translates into CATSDSLPNTEAFF.